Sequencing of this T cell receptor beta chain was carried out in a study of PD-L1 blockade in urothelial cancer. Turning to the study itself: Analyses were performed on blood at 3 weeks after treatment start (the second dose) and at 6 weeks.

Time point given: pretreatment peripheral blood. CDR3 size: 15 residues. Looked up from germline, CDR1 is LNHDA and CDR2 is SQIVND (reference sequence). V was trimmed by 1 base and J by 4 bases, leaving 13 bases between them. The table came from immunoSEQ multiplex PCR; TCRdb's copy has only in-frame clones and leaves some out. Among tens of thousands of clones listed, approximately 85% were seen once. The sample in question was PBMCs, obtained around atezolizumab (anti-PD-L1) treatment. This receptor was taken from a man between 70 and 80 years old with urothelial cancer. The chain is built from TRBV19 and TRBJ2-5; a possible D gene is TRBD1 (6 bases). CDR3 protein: CASSIALARGETQYF. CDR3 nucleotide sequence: TGTGCCAGTAGTATAGCCTTGGCCAGGGGAGAGACCCAGTACTTC.